The 20 T cell receptor beta chains listed next were all sequenced from one sample in a study of T cells in Graves' hyperthyroidism and ophthalmopathy. TCR beta CDR3 regions were amplified from RNA. A set of HTBI primers served as the primers for a first-round RT-PCR of the TCR CDR3. TCRdb itself ran the multiplex PCR reads through MiXCR, one entry per CDR3 protein. The table lists about 510,000 distinct CDR3 sequences, 46% of them singletons. The sequencing input was peripheral blood or thyroid tissue (not recorded which). The source of these receptors is an adult woman with Graves' disease, either hyperthyroidism or ophthalmopathy (not recorded which).

The chain carries TRBV20-1 and TRBJ1-2; a possible D gene is TRBD1 (5 bases). The CDR3 extends over 13 amino acids. Deletions cut 6 bases from V and 6 bases from J, with 17 bases between. CDR1 DFQATT and CDR2 SNEGSKA come from the germline V gene (reference sequence). CDR3 residues: CSAQGYGDDGYTF. The CDR3, as DNA: TGCAGTGCCCAAGGATACGGGGACGATGGCTACACCTTC.

In its sample, this clonotype was seen a few times. One end of the junction fails to match germline, which may point to a read error. CDR3: CASSLVQGKGYTF. As DNA, the CDR3 is TGTGCCAGCAGTTTAGTACAGGGGAAGGGCTACACCTTC. The chain has TRBV11-2 and TRBJ1-2; TRBD1 aligns across 7 bases. The CDR3 runs to 13 residues. Germline CDR1 SGHAT, CDR2 FQNNGV.

This chain links TRBV11-2 with TRBJ1-5; weak D call: TRBD1 (6 bases). This CDR3 has 12 residues. Germline V CDR1 and CDR2: SGHAT, FQNNGV. Trimming stripped 4 bases from V and 8 bases from J, with 9 bases between. DNA of the CDR3: TGTGCCAGCAGCTCCTCAGGGGAGCCCCAGCATTTT. Amino acid sequence: CASSSSGEPQHF.

V gene TRBV6-5 combines with J gene TRBJ2-2; TRBD2 matches at 8 bases. Trimming at V came to 7 bases and at J to 7 bases, leaving 17 bases not matched to a gene. Per the germline V gene, CDR1 is MNHEY and CDR2 is SVGAGI. This CDR3 comprises 17 residues. The CDR3 loop is CASTRDGVAGLSGELFF. In nucleotides, the CDR3 is TGTGCCAGCACCCGAGATGGGGTAGCGGGACTTAGCGGGGAGCTGTTTTTT.

This clonotype was observed at least ten times. The chain links TRBV25-1 to TRBJ2-7, with D perhaps matching TRBD1 (5 bases). Germline CDR1 reads MGHDK; CDR2 reads SYGVNS. CDR3 length: 14 residues. Trimming left V 1 base short and J 3 bases short, with 10 bases between. CDR3 sequence reads: CASSESGSGYEQYF. The CDR3 nucleotides are TGTGCCAGCAGTGAATCAGGGTCTGGCTACGAGCAGTACTTC.

This clonotype showed up many times. The gene calls are TRBV4-1 and TRBJ1-5, with 9 nucleotides matching TRBD1. The CDR3 length is 17 residues. J gave up 4 bases and V 4 bases, and 11 bases lay outside the gene matches. From germline, CDR1 is MGHRA and CDR2 YSYEKL. The CDR3 coding sequence is TGCGCCAGCAGCCGCGAAGGGACAGGGTATCGGAATCAGCCCCAGCATTTT. It specifies CASSREGTGYRNQPQHF.

CDR3 region: CASSLYRESTDTQYF. The CDR3 nucleotides are TGTGCCAGCAGCTTATACAGAGAAAGCACAGATACGCAGTATTTT. V is TRBV7-9 and J is TRBJ2-3; D remains unclear. CDR3 length: 15 amino acids. V lost 2 bases and J lost 0, with 9 bases in between. Germline loops: CDR1 SEHNR, CDR2 FQNEAQ (reference sequence).

This clonotype was observed at least ten times. This rearrangement joins TRBV5-1 to TRBJ2-5, with 10 bases lining up with TRBD2. CDR3 size: 16 residues. Germline values: CDR1 SGHRS, CDR2 YFSETQ. Trimming took 4 bases from V and 5 from J; bases not matched to a gene: 11. The CDR3 loop is CASSLRVAGGSETQYF. The CDR3, as DNA: TGCGCCAGCAGCCTGAGGGTAGCGGGAGGATCTGAGACCCAGTACTTC.

This clonotype was counted many times. The chain carries TRBV20-1 and TRBJ2-2; D may match TRBD1 or TRBD2 (6 bases each). Deletions cut 3 bases from V and 1 base from J, with 12 bases between. Germline V CDR1 and CDR2: DFQATT, SNEGSKA (reference sequence). This CDR3 has 15 amino acids. The CDR3 reads CSARGGGMNTGELFF. The DNA for the CDR3 is TGCAGTGCTAGGGGGGGCGGGATGAACACCGGGGAGCTGTTTTTT.

The chain joins TRBV24-1 to TRBJ2-5, with TRBD1 matching 12 bases. The CDR3 totals 17 residues. Germline V gene data show CDR1 as KGHDR and CDR2 as SFDVKD. Trimming took 3 bases from V and 5 from J; bases not matched to a gene: 9. CDR3 DNA sequence: TGTGCCACCAGTGATCCAGCCGGGACAGGGGGCGAGGAGACCCAGTACTTC. Translated: CATSDPAGTGGEETQYF.

The chain carries TRBV7-6 and TRBJ1-5; D is ambiguous. The CDR3 is 15 residues long. V lost 3 bases and J lost 1, with 10 bases in between. CDR1 is SGHVS, CDR2 FNYEAQ, per germline. For the CDR3, the DNA is TGTGCCAGCAGCTTGGAGGGTAAAAGCAATCAGCCCCAGCATTTT. Protein sequence: CASSLEGKSNQPQHF.

Regarding this clonotype: One junction end does not reproduce the germline sequence, and a read error may be involved. V usage is TRBV19 and J usage is TRBJ1-6, with D hard to call. Germline loops: CDR1 LNHDA, CDR2 SQIVND (reference sequence). There are 8 residues in the CDR3. The DNA of the CDR3 is TGTGCCAGTACGCCGAAATGGTTT. It is translated as CASTPKWF. The whole variable domain, filled in from reference TRBV19 and TRBJ1-6, reads DGGITQSPKYLFRKEGQNVTLSCEQNLNHDAMYWYRQDPGQGLRLIYYSQIVNDFQKGDIAEGYSVSREKKESFPLTVTSAQKNPTAFYLCASTPKWFGNGTRLTVT.

In this sample, this clonotype turned up once. The chain uses TRBV12-1 and TRBJ1-1; the tabulated D call, TRBD1, remains unverified against the DNA. TRBV12-1 counts as a pseudogene. This CDR3 region has 19 residues. The CDR3 nucleotides read TGTGCCAGCAGCTTTACCGGGACGGATCCTATACTACAGAACACTGAAGCTTTCTTT. Protein product: CASSFTGTDPILQNTEAFF.

As concerns this clonotype: This could be a read error, since a much larger clone is one nucleotide away. For the CDR3, the DNA is TGCGCCAGCAGCTTGGGGCCAGGGGATAATGAAAAACTGTTTTTT. This encodes CASSLGPGDNEKLFF. This chain uses TRBV5-1 with TRBJ1-4; a possible D gene is TRBD1 (6 bases). Germline lookup yields CDR1 SGHRS and CDR2 YFSETQ. The CDR3 runs to 15 residues. Trimming shortened V by 0 bases and J by 4 bases, and 10 bases separated the two germline ends.

In this sample, this clonotype turned up many times. The chain is built from TRBV5-1 and TRBJ2-5; D is tentatively TRBD1 or TRBD2 (5 bases each). The V gene's germline CDR1 is SGHRS and CDR2 YFSETQ. The CDR3 has 15 amino acids. V was cut by 4 bases and J by 5 bases, with 18 bases left in between. The CDR3 DNA is TGCGCCAGCAGCCAAACGAGGATCGAGGGGGAGACCCAGTACTTC. Protein sequence: CASSQTRIEGETQYF.

V is TRBV10-3 and J is TRBJ2-7; TRBD2 aligns across 7 bases. This CDR3 comprises 16 residues. The germline gives CDR1 ENHRY, CDR2 SYGVKD. V was pared by 3 bases and J by 2 bases, with 10 bases of the junction left unmatched. The CDR3 coding sequence is TGTGCCATCAGTGACAGTACCCTAGCGGCAACCTACGAGCAGTACTTC. Translation: CAISDSTLAATYEQYF.

A few counts support this clonotype. One end of the junction varies from germline; a read error may be responsible. This chain connects TRBV7-8 to TRBJ1-1; D remains unclear. This CDR3 contains 15 residues. CDR1 is SGHVS, CDR2 FQNEAQ, per germline. CDR3: CASSLDGTVKTEAFF. DNA of the CDR3: TGTGCCAGCAGTTTAGACGGCACAGTTAAAACTGAAGCTTTCTTT. Supplemented by reference TRBV7-8 and TRBJ1-1, the full variable domain reads GAGVSQSPRYKVAKRGQDVALRCDPISGHVSLFWYQQALGQGPEFLTYFQNEAQLDKSGLPSDRFFAERPEGSVSTLKIQRTQQEDSAVYLCASSLDGTVKTEAFFGQGTRLTVV.

V is TRBV7-9 and J is TRBJ2-2; maybe TRBD2 (6 bases). Looked up from germline, CDR1 is SEHNR and CDR2 is FQNEAQ (reference sequence). This CDR3 comprises 16 residues. Trimming pared 2 bases from V and 3 bases from J, leaving 13 bases between. CDR3 in DNA: TGTGCCAGCAGCTTAAGGAGGGCCCCGGACACCGGGGAGCTGTTTTTT. Its translation is CASSLRRAPDTGELFF.

In regard to this clonotype: A read error may account for a junction end that differs from germline. The chain recombines TRBV10-3 with TRBJ1-6; 10 bases agree with TRBD1. The CDR3 consists of 19 residues. The V gene's germline CDR1 is ENHRY and CDR2 SYGVKD. The CDR3 is CASSTRQGAIGSRGSPLHF. In DNA form, the CDR3 reads TGTGCCAGCAGTACCCGACAGGGGGCAATTGGGTCAAGAGGATCACCCCTCCACTTT.

The chain joins TRBV20-1 to TRBJ2-7; 8 bases align to TRBD1. Germline loops: CDR1 DFQATT, CDR2 SNEGSKA (reference sequence). The V gene end was trimmed by 4 bases and the J gene end by 4 bases; junction bases not matched to a gene: 9. This CDR3 is 14 amino acids long. This CDR3 is CSATSDRAPYEQYF. CDR3 coding DNA: TGCAGTGCTACCTCGGACAGGGCCCCATACGAGCAGTACTTC.